This TCR beta chain was profiled in a study of T cells in Graves' hyperthyroidism and ophthalmopathy. Study-level points and caveats: In simple terms, a model built on 13 V-J features told ophthalmopathy apart from stable hyperthyroidism.

Germline V gene lookup returns CDR1 DFQATT and CDR2 SNEGSKA (reference sequence). V lost 0 bases to trimming and J lost 9 bases, with 12 bases between them. The length of the CDR3 is 13 residues. The investigators amplified TCR beta CDR3 regions from RNA transcripts. A first-round RT-PCR of the TCR CDR3 used the HTBI primer set. TCRdb itself ran the multiplex PCR reads through MiXCR, one entry per CDR3 protein. The table has over 650,000 distinct CDR3 sequences, 16% seen once. No progression to ophthalmopathy during 18 months of follow-up defined stable disease. Researchers barred patients who had uncontrolled infection, other autoimmune disease, pregnancy or lactation. Clinical symptoms, serum thyroxine, TRAb, thyroid ultrasound and orbital computed tomography established diagnosis. There are many counts of this clonotype. The antigen remains undetermined.

The receptor was derived from a young man with Graves' hyperthyroidism. The specimen was blood. The V call is TRBV20-1, the J call TRBJ2-1; D not resolved. CDR3 amino acids: CSARESPNTEQFF. CDR3 bases: TGCAGTGCTAGAGAGTCGCCCAATACTGAGCAGTTCTTC.